The entry below describes one TCR beta chain. No antigen is known for it. These data are taken from a study of Ad26.COV2.S vaccination and SARS-CoV-2 variants. Across the whole study: Ad26.COV2.S, an intramuscular injection, was given once or twice 56 days apart. Study conclusions and caveats: From the TCR breadth and depth analyses, total T cell responses may have been underestimated. Similar non-spike TCR breadth was seen in vaccine and placebo recipients.

With V trimmed by 0 bases and J by 5 bases, 3 bases remained unmatched. This CDR3 region has 14 residues. Germline loops: CDR1 SGHRS, CDR2 YFSETQ. As for treatment: about 20 received Ad26.COV2.S at low or high dose, single or two shots; roughly five received placebo; per-sample allocation not given. After the first vaccine or placebo injection, samples were drawn on day 63. The method was immunoSEQ multiplex PCR; TCRdb's version includes in-frame clones alone and lacks a portion of them. This sample has some 300,000 clones, with approximately 86% found just once. The genes are TRBV5-1 and TRBJ1-1; 8 positions agree with TRBD1. The starting material was peripheral blood, obtained in a trial of Ad26.COV2.S vaccine versus placebo. This TCR was sampled from a person aged 18-60 years who received the Ad26.COV2.S COVID-19 vaccine or a placebo. The CDR3 reads CASSLDNRGTEAFF. For the CDR3, the DNA is TGCGCCAGCAGCTTGGATAACAGGGGGACTGAAGCTTTCTTT.